This TCR beta chain was identified in a study of blood T cell repertoires in COVID-19. Germline lookup yields CDR1 SGHVS and CDR2 FQNEAQ. The CDR3 loop spans 14 amino acids. V was clipped by 5 bases and J by 7 bases; unmatched bases: 10. The method was immunoSEQ multiplex PCR; TCRdb's version includes in-frame clones alone and lacks a portion of them. The sample has a few hundred thousand clones, 75% to 90% seen once. Across about 22 US areas, participants ranged in age from about 18 to 90 years. Donors of Cohort 3 who recovered were those that had two negative PCRs, clearance, or symptom resolution. The TCR was taken from a woman aged 25 to 39 who had recovered from COVID-19. Material for sequencing was PBMCs or T cells enriched from blood (not recorded which). This chain links TRBV7-8 with TRBJ1-2; TRBD1 agrees at 7 bases. CDR3 protein: CASSPRAQGIGYTF. CDR3 DNA sequence: TGTGCCAGCAGCCCTAGGGCACAGGGGATTGGCTACACCTTC.